The 24 T cell receptor beta chains below were found in one sample sequenced in a study of blood T cell repertoires in COVID-19. Assay: immunoSEQ multiplex PCR; the TCRdb copy retains only in-frame clones and omits some. The sample gives about 170,000 clones, about 85% of which show up once; around 1.2% is in the top ten. Sequencing was performed on peripheral blood. These receptors came from a man aged 55 to 70 who had recovered from COVID-19.

This clone appeared once. The V and J genes are TRBV7-9 and TRBJ2-3; 8 bases match TRBD2. V lost 5 bases, J lost 1 base, and 2 bases stayed unmatched. CDR1 SEHNR and CDR2 FQNEAQ come from the germline V gene (reference sequence). The CDR3 is made up of 14 amino acids. In nucleotides, the CDR3 is TGTGCCAGCAGCAACGGGGGGGGCACAGATACGCAGTATTTT. Protein: CASSNGGGTDTQYF.

CDR3 nucleotide sequence: TGTGCCAGTAGTATGAGGTTTGGGGCAGGGCAAGCAGAGACCCAGTACTTC. This translates into CASSMRFGAGQAETQYF. The chain couples TRBV19 to TRBJ2-5; tentative D call: TRBD1 (5 bases). This CDR3 has 17 residues. Germline V gene data show CDR1 as LNHDA and CDR2 as SQIVND (reference sequence). V lost 3 bases and J 4 bases, leaving 21 bases between the germline ends.

The V gene is TRBV24-1, the J gene TRBJ2-3, with D possibly matching TRBD2 (5 bases). Between the trimmed V and J ends, which lost 2 bases and 5 bases, there was a span of 13 bases. This CDR3 is built from 15 residues. The germline V gene encodes CDR1 KGHDR and CDR2 SFDVKD. CDR3 amino acids: CATSDSRTAGDTQYF. DNA for the CDR3: TGTGCCACCAGTGATTCAAGGACGGCGGGAGATACGCAGTATTTT.

The chain has TRBV15 and TRBJ2-2; D is unresolved. V lost 0 bases to trimming and J lost 5 bases, with 10 bases between them. The CDR3 loop spans 15 amino acids. CDR1 LNHNV and CDR2 YYDKDF come from the germline V gene (reference sequence). CDR3: CATSRDRETTGELFF. CDR3 nucleotide sequence: TGTGCCACCAGCAGAGATAGAGAAACTACCGGGGAGCTGTTTTTT.

This chain joins TRBV6-5 and TRBJ2-1, with 7 bases matching TRBD1. Looked up from germline, CDR1 is MNHEY and CDR2 is SVGAGI. The V segment lost 7 bases and the J segment 7 bases; nucleotides outside the gene matches: 10. The CDR3 sequence is 14 residues long. CDR3 amino acids: CASTLTGEGNEQFF. The CDR3, as DNA: TGTGCCAGCACACTTACAGGGGAAGGGAATGAGCAGTTCTTC.

This clone was detected only a few times. CDR3 loop: CASSLVGQAYSNQPQHF. The CDR3 bases are TGTGCCAGCAGCTTAGTTGGCCAGGCCTATAGCAATCAGCCCCAGCATTTT. This sequence joins TRBV7-2 and TRBJ1-5; no clear D. This CDR3 spans 17 amino acids. Trimming took 1 base from V and 0 from J, leaving 13 bases between them. CDR1 is SGHTA and CDR2 is FQGNSA in the germline V gene.

The chain joins TRBV5-1 to TRBJ2-5, with TRBD2 as a possible D gene (7 bases). V was cut by 0 bases and J by 5 bases, with 11 bases left in between. This CDR3 region has 14 residues. Germline lookup yields CDR1 SGHRS and CDR2 YFSETQ. As DNA, the CDR3 is TGCGCCAGCAGCTTGGGGACTAGGGGGGAGACCCAGTACTTC. Its translation is CASSLGTRGETQYF.

The genes are TRBV5-8 and TRBJ1-5, with 10 bases identical to TRBD1. The CDR3 is made up of 18 amino acids. CDR1 is SGHTS and CDR2 is YDEGEE in the germline V gene. V was pared by 4 bases and J by 9 bases, with 19 bases of the junction left unmatched. The CDR3 coding sequence is TGTGCCAGCAGCACGGATAGGAGGGACAGGGGCCGGTACGGGCCCCAGCATTTT. Protein: CASSTDRRDRGRYGPQHF.

The chain recombines TRBV19 with TRBJ1-1; no definite D call. The CDR3 spans 14 residues. V was trimmed by 11 bases and J by 4 bases, leaving 20 bases between them. The germline gives CDR1 LNHDA, CDR2 SQIVND (reference sequence). The CDR3 here is CACRRVEYGTEAFF. Written as DNA, the CDR3 is TGTGCCTGCCGACGGGTAGAGTATGGCACTGAAGCTTTCTTT. The whole variable domain, filled in from reference TRBV19 and TRBJ1-1, reads DGGITQSPKYLFRKEGQNVTLSCEQNLNHDAMYWYRQDPGQGLRLIYYSQIVNDFQKGDIAEGYSVSREKKESFPLTVTSAQKNPTAFYLCACRRVEYGTEAFFGQGTRLTVV.

The V gene is TRBV5-1, the J gene TRBJ2-2, with 7 bases identical to TRBD2. Trimming took 0 bases from V and 10 from J; bases not matched to a gene: 9. Germline V gene sequence: CDR1 SGHRS, CDR2 YFSETQ. The CDR3 is made up of 15 amino acids. The CDR3 loop reads CASSLGLAGSEELFF. CDR3 DNA: TGCGCCAGCAGCTTGGGACTAGCTGGTTCCGAGGAGCTGTTTTTT.

This chain joins TRBV19 and TRBJ2-3, with 12 bases lining up with TRBD2. J gave up 2 bases and V 4 bases, and 7 bases lay outside the gene matches. The CDR3 is 17 residues long. CDR1 and CDR2 (germline): LNHDA, SQIVND (reference sequence). Here the CDR3 reads CASSNLGTSGFTDTQYF. Written as DNA, the CDR3 is TGTGCCAGTAGTAACTTGGGGACTAGCGGGTTCACAGATACGCAGTATTTT.

CDR3 in amino acids: CASSPRGETEAFF. For the CDR3, the DNA is TGTGCCAGCAGCCCCCGGGGGGAAACTGAAGCTTTCTTT. The chain recombines TRBV3-1 (or the pseudogene TRBV3-2) with TRBJ1-1; D perhaps matches TRBD1 (5 bases). The CDR3 spans 13 residues. Germline values: CDR1 LGHDT, CDR2 YNNKEL (reference sequence). Trimming cost V 4 bases and J 5 bases, with 11 bases left between them.

The V gene is TRBV2, the J gene TRBJ1-2; 8 bases are a match to TRBD1. Germline lookup yields CDR1 SNHLY and CDR2 FYNNEI. With V trimmed by 10 bases and J by 6 bases, 10 bases remained unmatched. This CDR3 region has 13 residues. Here the CDR3 reads CAITDRAIHGYTF. CDR3 DNA sequence: TGTGCCATAACGGACAGGGCTATACATGGCTACACCTTC.

The V gene is TRBV18, the J gene TRBJ1-1; D remains unclear. This CDR3 region has 19 residues. V was cut by 3 bases and J by 1 base, with 24 bases left in between. Germline assignment: CDR1 KGHSH and CDR2 LQKENI. The CDR3 is CASSPVSGMLAGKNTEAFF. The CDR3 region has the DNA TGTGCCAGCTCACCGGTCTCGGGGATGCTTGCGGGGAAGAACACTGAAGCTTTCTTT.

In its sample, this clone was seen once. V and J are TRBV19 and TRBJ1-6, with TRBD1 as a possible D gene (5 bases). The germline V gene encodes CDR1 LNHDA and CDR2 SQIVND (reference sequence). The CDR3 spans 13 residues. The ends were cut back, 5 bases at V and 7 bases at J, with 9 bases in the middle. CDR3 sequence reads: CASSPGYNSPLHF. In DNA, the CDR3 is TGTGCCAGTAGTCCAGGGTACAATTCACCCCTCCACTTT.

There are a few counts of this clone. This sequence joins TRBV5-1 and TRBJ2-6; the D is unclear. This CDR3 has 15 amino acids. V dropped 4 bases and J dropped 4 bases, with 12 bases sitting between them. Looked up from germline, CDR1 is SGHRS and CDR2 is YFSETQ. The CDR3 loop reads CASSPSASGANVLTF. CDR3 coding DNA: TGCGCCAGCAGCCCCAGCGCCTCCGGGGCCAACGTCCTGACTTTC.

This chain links TRBV11-3 with TRBJ2-2; 12 bases fit TRBD2. Germline CDR1 reads SGHNT; CDR2 reads YENEEA. The J segment lost 8 bases and the V segment lost 3 bases, leaving 16 bases of the junction unmatched. This CDR3 has 19 amino acids. CDR3 coding DNA: TGTGCCAGCAGCTTGGATTCGGCTAGCGGGGGGGCTGGTTCTGGGGAGCTGTTTTTT. Protein product: CASSLDSASGGAGSGELFF.

The chain uses TRBV13 and TRBJ2-1, with D possibly being TRBD2 (6 bases). Trimming cost V 5 bases and J 12 bases, with 23 bases left between them. The germline CDR1 and CDR2 sequences are PRHDT and FYEKMQ (reference sequence). CDR3 length equals 15 residues. The CDR3 bases are TGTGCCAGCAGCGCAGCAATCTCACTTGACGGGGGGCAGTTCTTC. As protein: CASSAAISLDGGQFF. Full variable domain (outside the CDR3, taken from reference TRBV13 and TRBJ2-1): AAGVIQSPRHLIKEKRETATLKCYPIPRHDTVYWYQQGPGQDPQFLISFYEKMQSDKGSIPDRFSAQQFSDYHSELNMSSLELGDSALYFCASSAAISLDGGQFFGPGTRLTVL.

The rearrangement uses TRBV10-3 and TRBJ1-3; D remains unclear. The germline gives CDR1 ENHRY, CDR2 SYGVKD. Deletions cut 10 bases from V and 3 bases from J, with 7 bases between. This CDR3 spans 11 amino acids. As DNA, the CDR3 is TGTGCCAACTCGGGTGGAAACACCATATATTTT. It translates to CANSGGNTIYF.

The V call is TRBV6-1, the J call TRBJ2-5; the D gene is possibly TRBD1 (6 bases). The V end lost 1 base, the J end lost 8 bases, and 14 bases lay between the germline ends. This CDR3 has 14 amino acids. The V gene's germline CDR1 is MNHNS and CDR2 SASEGT. The CDR3 loop is CASSEVGAWDTQYF. CDR3 in DNA: TGTGCCAGCAGTGAAGTGGGGGCCTGGGATACCCAGTACTTC.

This rearrangement joins TRBV5-1 to TRBJ2-5, with TRBD1 identical over 7 bases. The CDR3 contains 15 residues. Losses at the gene ends were 5 bases for V and 2 bases for J; bases not matched to a gene: 9. Germline loops: CDR1 SGHRS, CDR2 YFSETQ. The CDR3 spells CASRSGTAPQETQYF. The CDR3 DNA reads as TGCGCCAGCAGATCCGGGACAGCACCTCAAGAGACCCAGTACTTC.

This chain joins TRBV27 and TRBJ2-1; 16 positions agree with TRBD2. CDR1 is MNHEY, CDR2 SMNVEV, per germline (reference sequence). This CDR3 contains 16 residues. Unmatched junction bases numbered 4, after V lost 4 bases and J lost 7 bases. The CDR3 DNA reads TGTGCCAGCAGTTCGGGACTAGCGGGGGGGCGAAATGAGCAGTTCTTC. This sequence encodes CASSSGLAGGRNEQFF.

The genes are TRBV12-3 or TRBV12-4 and TRBJ1-2; the D gene is possibly TRBD1 (5 bases). The ends were cut back, 11 bases at V and 4 bases at J, with 17 bases in the middle. This CDR3 has 13 amino acids. CDR3 residues: CAGGPREGYGYTF. The DNA for the CDR3 is TGTGCCGGGGGACCTCGGGAGGGCTATGGCTACACCTTC.

This sequence joins TRBV2 and TRBJ1-2, with 9 bases aligning to TRBD1. Trimming took 7 bases from V and 6 from J; bases not matched to a gene: 12. The CDR3 is made up of 15 amino acids. Germline V CDR1 and CDR2: SNHLY, FYNNEI. DNA of the CDR3: TGTGCCAGCACGGCCTGGGACCGGGACAGGGATGGCTACACCTTC. As protein: CASTAWDRDRDGYTF. The variable domain in full, completed from reference TRBV2 and TRBJ1-2, reads EPEVTQTPSHQVTQMGQEVILRCVPISNHLYFYWYRQILGQKVEFLVSFYNNEISEKSEIFDDQFSVERPDGSNFTLKIRSTKLEDSAMYFCASTAWDRDRDGYTFGSGTRLTVV.